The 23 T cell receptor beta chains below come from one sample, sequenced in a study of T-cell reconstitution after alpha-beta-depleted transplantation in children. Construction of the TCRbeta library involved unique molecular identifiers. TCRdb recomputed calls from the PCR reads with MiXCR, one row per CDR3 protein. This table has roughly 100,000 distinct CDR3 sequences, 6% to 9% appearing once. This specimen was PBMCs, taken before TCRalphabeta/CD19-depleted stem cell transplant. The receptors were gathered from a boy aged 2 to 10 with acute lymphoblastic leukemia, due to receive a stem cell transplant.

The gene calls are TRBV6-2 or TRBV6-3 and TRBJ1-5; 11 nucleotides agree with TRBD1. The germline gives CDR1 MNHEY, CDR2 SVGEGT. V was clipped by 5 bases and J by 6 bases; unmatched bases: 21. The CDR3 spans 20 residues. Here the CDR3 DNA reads TGTGCCAGCAGTCATACTCCCGGGACAGGGGGTCTAGGGGTTACTCAGCCCCAGCATTTT. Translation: CASSHTPGTGGLGVTQPQHF.

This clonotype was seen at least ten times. The CDR3 DNA follows: TGCAGTGCCCTCGGTCCGAAGCGCCCCGATACGCAGTATTTT. Protein sequence: CSALGPKRPDTQYF. The V call is TRBV20-1, the J call TRBJ2-3; D is unresolved. Per the germline V gene, CDR1 is DFQATT and CDR2 is SNEGSKA (reference sequence). This CDR3 contains 14 residues. The V end lost 6 bases, the J end lost 6 bases, and 19 bases lay between the germline ends.

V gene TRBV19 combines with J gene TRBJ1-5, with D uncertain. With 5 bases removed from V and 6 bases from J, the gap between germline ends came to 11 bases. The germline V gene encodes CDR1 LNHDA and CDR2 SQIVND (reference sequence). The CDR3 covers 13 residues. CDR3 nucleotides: TGTGCCAGTAGTCCCGGGCTTGCTCAGCCCCAGCATTTT. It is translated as CASSPGLAQPQHF.

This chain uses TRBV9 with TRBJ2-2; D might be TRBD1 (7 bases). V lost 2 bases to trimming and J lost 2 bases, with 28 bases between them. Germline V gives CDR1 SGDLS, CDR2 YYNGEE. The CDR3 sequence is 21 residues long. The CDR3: CASSVPPIPGRGTVNTGELFF. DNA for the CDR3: TGTGCCAGCAGCGTCCCCCCCATCCCCGGCCGCGGGACAGTAAACACCGGGGAGCTGTTTTTT.

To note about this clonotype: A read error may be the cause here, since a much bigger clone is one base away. DNA for the CDR3: TGTGCCAGCAGCTTAATAGGAGCGTACAATGAGCAGTTCTTC. The encoded protein is CASSLIGAYNEQFF. The chain has TRBV7-2 and TRBJ2-1; no definite D call. V was shortened by 2 bases and J by 4 bases, with 9 bases between the two germline ends. The CDR3 totals 14 residues. Germline V gene data show CDR1 as SGHTA and CDR2 as FQGNSA.

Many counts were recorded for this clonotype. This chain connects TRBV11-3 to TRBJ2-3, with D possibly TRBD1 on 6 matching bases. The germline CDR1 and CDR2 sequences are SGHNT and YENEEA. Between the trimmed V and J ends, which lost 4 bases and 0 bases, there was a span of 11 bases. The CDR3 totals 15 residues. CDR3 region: CASSYGTTSTDTQYF. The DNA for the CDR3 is TGTGCCAGCAGCTACGGGACAACTAGCACAGATACGCAGTATTTT.

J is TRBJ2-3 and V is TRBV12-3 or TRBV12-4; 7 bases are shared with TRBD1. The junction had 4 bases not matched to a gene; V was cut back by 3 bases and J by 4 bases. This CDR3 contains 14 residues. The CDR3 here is CASSFDRAADTQYF. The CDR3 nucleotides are TGTGCCAGCAGTTTCGACAGGGCGGCAGATACGCAGTATTTT.

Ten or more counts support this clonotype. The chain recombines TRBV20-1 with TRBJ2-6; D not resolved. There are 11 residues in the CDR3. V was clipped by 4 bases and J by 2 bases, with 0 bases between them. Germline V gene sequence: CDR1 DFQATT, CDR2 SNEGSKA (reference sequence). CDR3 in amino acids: CSATGANVLTF. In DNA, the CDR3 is TGCAGTGCTACTGGGGCCAACGTCCTGACTTTC.

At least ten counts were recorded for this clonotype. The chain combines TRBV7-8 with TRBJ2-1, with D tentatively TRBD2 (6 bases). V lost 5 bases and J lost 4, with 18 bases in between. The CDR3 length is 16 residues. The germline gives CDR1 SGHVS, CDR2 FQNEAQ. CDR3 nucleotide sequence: TGTGCCAGCAGCCCCGGGAGAGGCGTGGTTTACAATGAGCAGTTCTTC. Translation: CASSPGRGVVYNEQFF.

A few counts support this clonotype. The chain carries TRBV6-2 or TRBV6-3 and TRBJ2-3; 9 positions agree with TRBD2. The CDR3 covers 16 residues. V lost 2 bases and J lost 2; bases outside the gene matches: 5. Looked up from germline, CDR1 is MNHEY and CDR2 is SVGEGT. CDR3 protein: CASSYASGVFTDTQYF. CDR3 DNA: TGTGCCAGCAGTTACGCTAGCGGGGTATTCACAGATACGCAGTATTTT.

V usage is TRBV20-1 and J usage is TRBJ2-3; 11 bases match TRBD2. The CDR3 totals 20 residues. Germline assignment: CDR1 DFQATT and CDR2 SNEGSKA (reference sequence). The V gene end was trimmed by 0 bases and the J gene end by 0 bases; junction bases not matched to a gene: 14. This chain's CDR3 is CSARDSAGASGGHSTDTQYF. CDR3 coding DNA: TGCAGTGCTAGAGATTCAGCCGGGGCTAGCGGGGGGCACAGCACAGATACGCAGTATTTT.

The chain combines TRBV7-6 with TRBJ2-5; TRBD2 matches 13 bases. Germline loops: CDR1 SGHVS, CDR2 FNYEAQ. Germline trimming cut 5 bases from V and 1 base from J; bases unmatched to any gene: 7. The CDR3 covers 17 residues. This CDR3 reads CASSPGLAGPFQETQYF. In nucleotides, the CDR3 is TGTGCCAGCAGCCCGGGACTAGCGGGGCCCTTCCAAGAGACCCAGTACTTC.

CDR3 loop: CASSLISGGARTGELFF. CDR3 DNA: TGTGCCAGCAGCTTGATCAGCGGGGGGGCTAGGACCGGGGAGCTGTTTTTT. The gene calls are TRBV5-6 and TRBJ2-2; 10 bases are shared with TRBD2. Per the germline V gene, CDR1 is SGHDT and CDR2 is YYEEEE. J was trimmed by 5 bases and V by 1 base; bases with no gene match: 8. The CDR3 totals 17 residues.

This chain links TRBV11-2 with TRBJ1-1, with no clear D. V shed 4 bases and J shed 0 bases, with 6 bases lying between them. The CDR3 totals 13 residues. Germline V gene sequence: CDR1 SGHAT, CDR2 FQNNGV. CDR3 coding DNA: TGTGCCAGCAGCTCGACCGTGAACACTGAAGCTTTCTTT. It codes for CASSSTVNTEAFF.

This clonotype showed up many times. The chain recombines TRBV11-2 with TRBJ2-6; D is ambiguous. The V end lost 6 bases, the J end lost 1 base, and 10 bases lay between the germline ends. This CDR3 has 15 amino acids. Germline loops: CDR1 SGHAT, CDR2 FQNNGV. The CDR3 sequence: CASRLDTSGANVLTF. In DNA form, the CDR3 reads TGTGCCAGCAGACTTGACACTTCTGGGGCCAACGTCCTGACTTTC.

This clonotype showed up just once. The CDR3 nucleotides are TGTGCCAGCAGCCCTGGGACAGGGGAGGCCAACGTCCTGACTTTC. It codes for CASSPGTGEANVLTF. The V gene is TRBV11-2, the J gene TRBJ2-6; 10 positions agree with TRBD1. CDR3 length: 15 amino acids. CDR1 is SGHAT, CDR2 FQNNGV, per germline. The V and J ends lost 5 bases and 6 bases, in that order; junction bases with no gene match: 4.

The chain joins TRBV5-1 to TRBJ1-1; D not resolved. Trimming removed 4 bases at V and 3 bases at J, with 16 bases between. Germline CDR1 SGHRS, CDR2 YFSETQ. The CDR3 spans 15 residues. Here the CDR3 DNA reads TGCGCCAGCAGCCCCGCGTCCGACGCCTACACTGAAGCTTTCTTT. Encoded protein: CASSPASDAYTEAFF.

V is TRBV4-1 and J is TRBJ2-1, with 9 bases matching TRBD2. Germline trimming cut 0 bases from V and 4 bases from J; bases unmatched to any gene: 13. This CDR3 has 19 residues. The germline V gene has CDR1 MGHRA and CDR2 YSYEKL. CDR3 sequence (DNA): TGCGCCAGCAGCCAAGATCTGGAGGGGGTTCTAGCGGGGTACAATGAGCAGTTCTTC. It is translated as CASSQDLEGVLAGYNEQFF.

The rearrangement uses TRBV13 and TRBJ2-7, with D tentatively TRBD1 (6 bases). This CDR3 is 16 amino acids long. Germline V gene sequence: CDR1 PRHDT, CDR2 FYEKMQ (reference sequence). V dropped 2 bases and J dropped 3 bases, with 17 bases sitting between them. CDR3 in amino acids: CASSLKGGFAGYEQYF. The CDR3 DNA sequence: TGTGCCAGCAGCTTAAAAGGGGGTTTTGCAGGCTACGAGCAGTACTTC.

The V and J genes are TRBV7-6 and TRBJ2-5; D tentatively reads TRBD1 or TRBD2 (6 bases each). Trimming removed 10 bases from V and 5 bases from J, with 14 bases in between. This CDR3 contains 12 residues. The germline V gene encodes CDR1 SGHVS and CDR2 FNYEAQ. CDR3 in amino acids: CATKRGGETQYF. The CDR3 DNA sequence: TGTGCCACCAAACGAGGGGGGGAGACCCAGTACTTC.

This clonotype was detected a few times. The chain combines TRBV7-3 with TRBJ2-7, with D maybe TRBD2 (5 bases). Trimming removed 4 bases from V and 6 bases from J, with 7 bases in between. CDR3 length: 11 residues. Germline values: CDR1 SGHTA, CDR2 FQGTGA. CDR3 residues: CASSSGGEQYF. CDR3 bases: TGTGCCAGCAGCTCAGGAGGCGAGCAGTACTTC.

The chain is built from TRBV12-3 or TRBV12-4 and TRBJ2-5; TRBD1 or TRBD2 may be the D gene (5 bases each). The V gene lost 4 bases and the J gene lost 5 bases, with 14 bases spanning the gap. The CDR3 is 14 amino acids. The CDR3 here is CASSSGTEKETQYF. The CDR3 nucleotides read TGTGCCAGCAGTTCCGGGACCGAGAAGGAGACCCAGTACTTC.

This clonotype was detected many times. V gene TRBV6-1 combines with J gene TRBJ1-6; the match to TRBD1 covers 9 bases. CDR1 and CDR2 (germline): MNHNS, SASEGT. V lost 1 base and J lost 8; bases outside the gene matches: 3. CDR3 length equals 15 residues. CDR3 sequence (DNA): TGTGCCAGCAGTGAAGGGGGGACAGGGTATTCACCCCTCCACTTT. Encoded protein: CASSEGGTGYSPLHF.